The next 29 T cell receptor beta chains were all read from a single sample in a study of blood T cell repertoires in COVID-19. This table comes from immunoSEQ multiplex PCR, and its TCRdb copy is limited to in-frame clones, with some not included. The sample records 240,000 or so clones, roughly 86% being singletons. Sequenced: PBMCs or T cells enriched from blood (not recorded which). The receptors shown here come from a woman aged 45-60 years who had recovered from COVID-19.

The V gene is TRBV3-1 (or the pseudogene TRBV3-2), the J gene TRBJ2-7; TRBD1 aligns across 9 bases. The V gene's germline CDR1 is LGHDT and CDR2 YNNKEL (reference sequence). V trimming: 0 bases; J trimming: 3 bases; junction bases outside the gene matches: 6. This CDR3 comprises 16 residues. The CDR3 sequence is CASSQDSGTGYYEQYF. The CDR3, as DNA: TGTGCCAGCAGCCAAGATTCTGGGACAGGGTACTACGAGCAGTACTTC.

The chain is built from TRBV6-5 and TRBJ1-5, with no clear D. Trimming took 6 bases from V and 7 from J, leaving 19 bases between them. Germline assignment: CDR1 MNHEY and CDR2 SVGAGI. This CDR3 contains 15 residues. The CDR3: CASRPYNLMGQPQHF. CDR3 coding DNA: TGTGCCAGCAGACCCTACAACCTTATGGGCCAGCCCCAGCATTTT.

CDR3 sequence reads: CASSLAAGSYNSPLHF. The CDR3 nucleotides read TGTGCCAGCAGCTTAGCGGCAGGCTCCTATAATTCACCCCTCCACTTT. V and J are TRBV7-9 and TRBJ1-6; the D is unclear. The length of the CDR3 is 16 residues. V was shortened by 0 bases and J by 0 bases, with 6 bases between the two germline ends. Per the germline V gene, CDR1 is SEHNR and CDR2 is FQNEAQ (reference sequence).

The genes are TRBV27 and TRBJ1-1; D remains ambiguous. CDR1 and CDR2 from the germline V gene are MNHEY and SMNVEV (reference sequence). The CDR3 sequence is 14 residues long. V lost 7 bases and J 0 bases, leaving 12 bases between the germline ends. The CDR3 loop is CASMNSGMNTEAFF. DNA of the CDR3: TGTGCCAGCATGAACTCAGGCATGAACACTGAAGCTTTCTTT.

The chain links TRBV4-2 to TRBJ1-4, with D hard to call. Germline V gene sequence: CDR1 LGHNA, CDR2 YNFKEQ. V was cut by 4 bases and J by 2 bases, with 17 bases left in between. CDR3 size: 17 residues. In DNA form, the CDR3 reads TGTGCCAGCAGCCCGGATCGAGGTGGTTTGACTAATGAAAAACTGTTTTTT. Protein sequence: CASSPDRGGLTNEKLFF.

The chain is built from TRBV30 and TRBJ2-7; a possible D gene is TRBD1 (5 bases). CDR1 GTSNPN and CDR2 SVGIG come from the germline V gene (reference sequence). This CDR3 has 11 amino acids. V dropped 5 bases and J dropped 5 bases, with 10 bases sitting between them. In DNA, the CDR3 is TGTGCCTGGGGCCAAGGGGACGAGCAGTACTTC. The encoded protein is CAWGQGDEQYF.

This chain joins TRBV6-5 and TRBJ1-1, with 7 bases aligning to TRBD1. V gave up 4 bases and J gave up 5 bases; unmatched junction bases: 7. The germline V gene encodes CDR1 MNHEY and CDR2 SVGAGI. This CDR3 comprises 14 residues. The CDR3 sequence: CASSLQGRRTEAFF. Here the CDR3 DNA reads TGTGCCAGCAGTTTACAGGGGCGACGGACTGAAGCTTTCTTT.

J is TRBJ2-7 and V is TRBV18; 10 positions agree with TRBD1. The CDR3 totals 14 residues. V was clipped by 6 bases and J by 3 bases; unmatched bases: 5. Germline V gives CDR1 KGHSH, CDR2 LQKENI. CDR3 loop: CASSQGQGNYEQYF. The CDR3 DNA follows: TGTGCCAGCTCCCAGGGACAGGGGAACTACGAGCAGTACTTC.

The J gene is TRBJ2-7, the V gene TRBV29-1, with 9 bases matching TRBD1. The CDR3 consists of 14 residues. Trimming took 4 bases from V and 1 from J; bases not matched to a gene: 5. Germline V gives CDR1 SQVTM, CDR2 ANQGSEA. The CDR3 sequence: CSVGGTGQSYEQYF. Written as DNA, the CDR3 is TGCAGCGTTGGGGGGACAGGGCAATCCTACGAGCAGTACTTC.

The chain recombines TRBV6-5 with TRBJ2-2; D unclear. Germline CDR1 and CDR2: MNHEY and SVGAGI. V lost 9 bases and J 5 bases, leaving 7 bases between the germline ends. The CDR3 has 11 amino acids. The CDR3 nucleotides read TGTGCCAGTGGGCTGACCGGGGAGCTGTTTTTT. Translation: CASGLTGELFF.

The chain employs TRBV30 and TRBJ2-1, with 11 bases that match TRBD2. The CDR3 consists of 16 residues. V gave up 3 bases and J gave up 9 bases; unmatched junction bases: 13. Germline lookup yields CDR1 GTSNPN and CDR2 SVGIG (reference sequence). The CDR3 reads CAWRVSGRAYYLEQFF. CDR3 nucleotides: TGTGCCTGGAGGGTTAGCGGGAGGGCCTATTACCTTGAGCAGTTCTTC. Full variable domain (outside the CDR3, taken from reference TRBV30 and TRBJ2-1): SQTIHQWPATLVQPVGSPLSLECTVEGTSNPNLYWYRQAAGRGLQLLFYSVGIGQISSEVPQNLSASRPQDRQFILSSKKLLLSDSGFYLCAWRVSGRAYYLEQFFGPGTRLTVL.

The V call is TRBV7-9, the J call TRBJ2-1; 11 bases line up with TRBD2. Per the germline V gene, CDR1 is SEHNR and CDR2 is FQNEAQ (reference sequence). J gave up 8 bases and V 3 bases, and 12 bases lay outside the gene matches. This CDR3 has 17 amino acids. The CDR3 here is CASSLPRVVTSGDEQFF. The CDR3 coding sequence is TGTGCCAGCAGCTTGCCGCGGGTGGTGACTAGCGGGGATGAGCAGTTCTTC.

The chain uses TRBV11-2 and TRBJ2-1, with D possibly matching TRBD2 (5 bases). V was pared by 6 bases and J by 2 bases, with 17 bases between. The CDR3 is 16 amino acids. Germline V CDR1 and CDR2: SGHAT, FQNNGV. The CDR3 here is CASSFSRRSAYNEQFF. As DNA, the CDR3 is TGTGCCAGCAGTTTCTCCAGGAGGAGTGCCTACAATGAGCAGTTCTTC.

The table lists this clone with a few counts. The chain's CDR3 is CASSPNYGTALYEQYF. The CDR3 nucleotides read TGTGCCAGCAGCCCGAATTACGGGACAGCTCTCTACGAGCAGTACTTC. V gene TRBV5-4 combines with J gene TRBJ2-7; 7 bases agree with TRBD1. The germline V gene has CDR1 SGHNT and CDR2 YYREEE (reference sequence). This CDR3 contains 16 residues. The J segment lost 3 bases and the V segment lost 4 bases, leaving 13 bases of the junction unmatched.

This chain joins TRBV5-4 and TRBJ2-7, with 7 nucleotides matching TRBD2. V lost 4 bases to trimming and J lost 4 bases; unmatched junction nucleotides: 5. Germline lookup yields CDR1 SGHNT and CDR2 YYREEE (reference sequence). The CDR3 is made up of 13 amino acids. DNA for the CDR3: TGTGCCAGCAGCGTGGGTAGCGGGTACGAGCAGTACTTC. Translation: CASSVGSGYEQYF.

This chain joins TRBV9 and TRBJ2-3; TRBD1 might be the D (6 bases). This CDR3 is built from 11 residues. V lost 5 bases to trimming and J lost 12 bases, with 13 bases between them. The germline CDR1 and CDR2 sequences are SGDLS and YYNGEE. The chain's CDR3 is CASRSQGSQYF. In DNA form, the CDR3 reads TGTGCCAGCAGATCACAGGGATCACAGTATTTT. The whole variable domain, remainder taken from reference TRBV9 and TRBJ2-3, is DSGVTQTPKHLITATGQRVTLRCSPRSGDLSVYWYQQSLDQGLQFLIQYYNGEERAKGNILERFSAQQFPDLHSELNLSSLELGDSALYFCASRSQGSQYFGPGTRLTVL.

The chain links TRBV10-3 to TRBJ1-1; D perhaps matches TRBD1 (5 bases). Germline assignment: CDR1 ENHRY and CDR2 SYGVKD. The CDR3 runs 15 residues. V was shortened by 3 bases and J by 3 bases, with 14 bases between the two germline ends. The CDR3 sequence: CAISDYLTGDTEAFF. In DNA, the CDR3 is TGTGCCATCAGTGACTACCTCACAGGAGACACTGAAGCTTTCTTT.

The table lists this clone with many counts. The V call is TRBV4-1, the J call TRBJ1-5; a weak D match, TRBD1 (5 bases). V was pared by 1 base and J by 8 bases, with 18 bases between. CDR1 and CDR2 from the germline V gene are MGHRA and YSYEKL. CDR3 size: 16 residues. The DNA of the CDR3 is TGCGCCAGCAGCCAAGGATTCGGCGGGGGTGGTAAGCCCCAGCATTTT. Translated, it gives CASSQGFGGGGKPQHF.

This clone turned up a few times. The V and J genes are TRBV11-2 and TRBJ1-2; D is uncertain. Trimming took 5 bases from V and 7 from J, leaving 8 bases between them. The CDR3 length is 11 residues. Looked up from germline, CDR1 is SGHAT and CDR2 is FQNNGV. The CDR3 region has the DNA TGTGCCAGCAGCCCGGGAATTGGCTACACCTTC. Encoded protein: CASSPGIGYTF.

The chain uses TRBV4-1 and TRBJ2-6, with 9 bases aligning to TRBD1. The CDR3 is 18 amino acids. CDR1 MGHRA and CDR2 YSYEKL come from the germline V gene. J was trimmed by 0 bases and V by 4 bases; bases with no gene match: 7. CDR3 region: CASSPWDRDISGANVLTF. In nucleotides, the CDR3 is TGCGCCAGCAGCCCTTGGGACAGGGACATCTCTGGGGCCAACGTCCTGACTTTC.

The chain carries TRBV9 and TRBJ2-5; tentative D call: TRBD2 (6 bases). Germline V gives CDR1 SGDLS, CDR2 YYNGEE. V was pared by 0 bases and J by 1 base, with 13 bases between. The CDR3 loop spans 16 amino acids. CDR3 bases: TGTGCCAGCAGCGTAGGCTTTGGCGGGACCCAAGAGACCCAGTACTTC. Encoded protein: CASSVGFGGTQETQYF.

CDR3: CASSRPADYRNTEAFF. CDR3 bases: TGTGCCAGTAGTAGGCCGGCGGATTATCGGAACACTGAAGCTTTCTTT. The chain joins TRBV19 to TRBJ1-1; unclear D gene. The CDR3 is 16 residues long. V dropped 4 bases and J dropped 1 base, with 16 bases sitting between them. Germline lookup yields CDR1 LNHDA and CDR2 SQIVND (reference sequence).

This rearrangement joins TRBV4-1 to TRBJ2-1, with a weak D call TRBD2 (6 bases). The V end was cut by 4 bases, the J end by 4 bases, with 20 bases between. The CDR3 length is 17 residues. Looked up from germline, CDR1 is MGHRA and CDR2 is YSYEKL. The CDR3 DNA reads as TGCGCCAGCAGCCCCCGAGGCGGAGGGTCCGATTACAATGAGCAGTTCTTC. Translating gives CASSPRGGGSDYNEQFF.

Ten or more counts support this clone. V gene TRBV11-3 combines with J gene TRBJ2-3, with 10 bases fitting TRBD2. This CDR3 is built from 16 residues. CDR1 is SGHNT, CDR2 YENEEA, per germline. After removal of 5 bases from V and 6 bases from J, the junction contained 11 bases not matched to a gene. CDR3 sequence reads: CASSQLSGGAVDTQYF. Here the CDR3 DNA reads TGTGCCAGCAGCCAGCTCAGCGGGGGGGCTGTGGATACGCAGTATTTT.

The chain carries TRBV27 and TRBJ1-4; the match to TRBD1 covers 8 bases. Germline V gives CDR1 MNHEY, CDR2 SMNVEV (reference sequence). The CDR3 totals 16 residues. The V and J ends lost 1 base and 7 bases, in that order; junction bases with no gene match: 8. CDR3 DNA sequence: TGTGCCAGCAGTTTATTTTTTGGACAGGGAGGTGAAAAACTGTTTTTT. This encodes CASSLFFGQGGEKLFF.

This chain links TRBV25-1 with TRBJ1-6; D is possibly TRBD1 (6 bases). Germline CDR1 is MGHDK and CDR2 is SYGVNS. There are 15 residues in the CDR3. The ends were cut back, 0 bases at V and 9 bases at J, with 12 bases in the middle. CDR3 sequence (DNA): TGTGCCAGCAGTGAATATAGGGGGATTAGTTCACCCCTCCACTTT. Its translation is CASSEYRGISSPLHF.

This clone was observed a handful of times. The chain links TRBV5-1 to TRBJ1-2; D unclear. The V and J ends lost 0 bases and 4 bases respectively, with 7 bases between them. From germline, CDR1 is SGHRS and CDR2 YFSETQ. This CDR3 region has 13 residues. The CDR3 DNA is TGCGCCAGCAGCTTGGGGGCGGGCTATGGCTACACCTTC. Translating it yields CASSLGAGYGYTF.

The chain combines TRBV15 with TRBJ1-4; D is undetermined. V was trimmed by 5 bases and J by 2 bases, leaving 12 bases between them. Germline CDR1 LNHNV, CDR2 YYDKDF (reference sequence). This CDR3 region has 15 residues. CDR3 coding DNA: TGTGCCACCAGCCGGACCGGGAAGACTAATGAAAAACTGTTTTTT. It yields the protein CATSRTGKTNEKLFF.

The rearrangement uses TRBV29-1 and TRBJ2-1; possibly TRBD1 for D (6 bases). CDR1 is SQVTM, CDR2 ANQGSEA, per germline. This CDR3 has 14 amino acids. V was shortened by 7 bases and J by 10 bases, with 23 bases between the two germline ends. CDR3 nucleotides: TGCAGCGGAAGCTCGAGGACAGCAGGTTCGGAGCAGTTCTTC. This translates into CSGSSRTAGSEQFF.